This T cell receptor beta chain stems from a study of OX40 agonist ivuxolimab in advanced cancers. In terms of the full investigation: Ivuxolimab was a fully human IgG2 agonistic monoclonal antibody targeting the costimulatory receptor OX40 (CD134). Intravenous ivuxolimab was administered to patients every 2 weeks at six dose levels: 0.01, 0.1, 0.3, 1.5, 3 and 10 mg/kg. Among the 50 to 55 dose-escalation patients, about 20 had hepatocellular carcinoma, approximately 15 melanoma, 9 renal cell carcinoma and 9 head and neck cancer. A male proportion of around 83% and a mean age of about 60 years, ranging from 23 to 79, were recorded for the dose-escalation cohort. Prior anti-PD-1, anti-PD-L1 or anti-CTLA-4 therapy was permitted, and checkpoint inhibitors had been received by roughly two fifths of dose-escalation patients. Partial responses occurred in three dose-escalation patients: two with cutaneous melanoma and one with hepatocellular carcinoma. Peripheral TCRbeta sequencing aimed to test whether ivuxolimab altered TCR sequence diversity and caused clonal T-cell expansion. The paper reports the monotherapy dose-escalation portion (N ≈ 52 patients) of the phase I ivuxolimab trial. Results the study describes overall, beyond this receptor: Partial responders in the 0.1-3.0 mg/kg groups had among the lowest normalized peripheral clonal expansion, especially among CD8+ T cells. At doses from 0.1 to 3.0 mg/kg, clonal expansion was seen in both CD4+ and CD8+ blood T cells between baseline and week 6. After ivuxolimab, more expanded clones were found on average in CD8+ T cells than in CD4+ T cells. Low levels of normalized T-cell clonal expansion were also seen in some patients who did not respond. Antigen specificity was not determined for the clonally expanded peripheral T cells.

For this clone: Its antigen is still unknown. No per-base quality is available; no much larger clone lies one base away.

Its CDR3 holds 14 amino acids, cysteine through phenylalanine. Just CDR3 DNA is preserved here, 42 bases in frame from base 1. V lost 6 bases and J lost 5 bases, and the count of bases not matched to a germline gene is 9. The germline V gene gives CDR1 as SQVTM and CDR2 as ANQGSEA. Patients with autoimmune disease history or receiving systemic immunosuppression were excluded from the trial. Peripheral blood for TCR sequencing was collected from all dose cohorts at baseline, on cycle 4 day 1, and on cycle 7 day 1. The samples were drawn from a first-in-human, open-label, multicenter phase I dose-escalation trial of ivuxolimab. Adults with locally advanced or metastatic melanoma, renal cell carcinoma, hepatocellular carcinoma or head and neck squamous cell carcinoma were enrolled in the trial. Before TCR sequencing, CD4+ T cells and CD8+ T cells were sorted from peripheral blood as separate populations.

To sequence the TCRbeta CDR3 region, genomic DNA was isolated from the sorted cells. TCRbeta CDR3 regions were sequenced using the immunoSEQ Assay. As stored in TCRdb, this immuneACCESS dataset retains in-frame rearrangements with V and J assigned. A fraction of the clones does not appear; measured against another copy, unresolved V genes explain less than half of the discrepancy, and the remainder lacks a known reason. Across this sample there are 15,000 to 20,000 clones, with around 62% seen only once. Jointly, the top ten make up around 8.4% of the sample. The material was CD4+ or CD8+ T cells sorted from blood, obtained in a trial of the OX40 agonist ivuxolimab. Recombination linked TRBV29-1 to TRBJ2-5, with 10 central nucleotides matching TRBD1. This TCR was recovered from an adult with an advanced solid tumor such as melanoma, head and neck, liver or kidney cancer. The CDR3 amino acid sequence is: CSVTGTGVGETQYF. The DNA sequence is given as TGCAGCGTAACCGGGACAGGGGTGGGGGAGACCCAGTACTTC.